This entry is about one TCR beta chain. Its target is not known. Libraries were prepared by immunoSEQ multiplex PCR; TCRdb keeps only in-frame clonotypes and omits some of them. The repertoire holds some 200,000 clones, 75% to 85% seen once, with about 10% in the top ten. This CDR3 has 15 amino acids. Germline V gene lookup returns CDR1 SGDLS and CDR2 YYNGEE. The trim removed 4 bases at V and 4 bases at J, leaving 7 bases unmatched. The data were taken from a study of cytotoxic CD8 clonotypes in ibrutinib-treated CLL. Study-level results: While tracking circulating CD8+ T-cell counts, baseline clonality exceeded that of age-matched healthy donors.

The receptor's source is a human donor with chronic lymphocytic leukemia. This specimen was PBMCs, taken after 12 months of ibrutinib treatment. The rearrangement links TRBV9 to TRBJ2-5; 10 bases map to TRBD2. The CDR3 DNA reads as TGTGCCAGCAGCCCCTTAGCGGGGGGAGGAGAGACCCAGTACTTC. As protein: CASSPLAGGGETQYF.